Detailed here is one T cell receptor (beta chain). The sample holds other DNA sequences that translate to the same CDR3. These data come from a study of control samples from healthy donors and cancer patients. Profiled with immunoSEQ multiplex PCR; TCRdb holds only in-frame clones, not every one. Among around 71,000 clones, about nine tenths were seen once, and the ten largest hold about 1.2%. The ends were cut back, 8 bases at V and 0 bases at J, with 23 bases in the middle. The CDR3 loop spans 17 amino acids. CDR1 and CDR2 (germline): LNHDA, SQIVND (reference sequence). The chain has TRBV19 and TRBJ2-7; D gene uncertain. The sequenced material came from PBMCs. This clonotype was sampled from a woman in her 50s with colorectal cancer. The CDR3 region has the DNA TGTGCCAGTGGAGTGGGCTTAGGCCCTCCGGGCTCCTACGAGCAGTACTTC. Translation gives CASGVGLGPPGSYEQYF.